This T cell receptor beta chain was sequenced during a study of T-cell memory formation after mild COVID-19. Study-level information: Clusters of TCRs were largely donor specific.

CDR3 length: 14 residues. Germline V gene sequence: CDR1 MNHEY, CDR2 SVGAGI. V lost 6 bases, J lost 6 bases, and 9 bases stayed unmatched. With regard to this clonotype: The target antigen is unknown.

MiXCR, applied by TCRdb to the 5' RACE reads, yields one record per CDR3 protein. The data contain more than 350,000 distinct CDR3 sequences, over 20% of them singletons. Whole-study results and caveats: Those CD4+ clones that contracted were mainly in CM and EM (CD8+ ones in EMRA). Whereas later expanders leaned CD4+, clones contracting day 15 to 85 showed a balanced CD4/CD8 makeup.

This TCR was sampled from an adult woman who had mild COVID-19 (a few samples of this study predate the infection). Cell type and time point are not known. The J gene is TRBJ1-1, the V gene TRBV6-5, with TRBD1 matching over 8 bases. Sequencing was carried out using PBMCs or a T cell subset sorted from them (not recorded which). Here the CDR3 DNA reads TGTGCCAGCAGCCCGGACAGGGAGGACGCTGAAGCTTTCTTT. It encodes CASSPDREDAEAFF.